This paragraph covers one TCR beta chain sequence. Combining a sample-barcoded 5' primer with a J-beta primer mix, a second PCR ran for roughly 7 to 12 cycles. TCRdb reprocessed the 5' RACE reads with MiXCR, giving one entry per CDR3 protein. The table shows approximately 800,000 distinct CDR3 sequences, with roughly 34% occurring only once. This sample is drawn from a study of blood T cells in healthy people across ages. The CDR3 spans 16 residues. V lost 0 bases to trimming and J lost 3 bases, with 14 bases between them. Germline V lookup: CDR1 LGHNA, CDR2 YNFKEQ. Sequencing was performed on blood. The sequence was obtained from a man aged 18 to 30 in good health. The chain employs TRBV4-2 and TRBJ1-2; D ambiguous. CDR3 region: CASSQDLSTRDYGYTF. Written as DNA, the CDR3 is TGTGCCAGCAGCCAAGATTTGAGCACACGGGACTATGGCTACACCTTC.